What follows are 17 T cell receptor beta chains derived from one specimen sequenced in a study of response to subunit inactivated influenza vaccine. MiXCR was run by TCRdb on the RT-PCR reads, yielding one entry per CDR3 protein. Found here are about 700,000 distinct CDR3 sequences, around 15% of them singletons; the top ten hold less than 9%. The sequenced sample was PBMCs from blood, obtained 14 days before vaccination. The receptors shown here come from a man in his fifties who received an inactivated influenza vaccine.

In DNA, the CDR3 is TGCAGCGTTTACAGCTCTGGGGCCAACGTCCTGACTTTC. Protein: CSVYSSGANVLTF. The rearrangement links TRBV29-1 to TRBJ2-6; no clear D. Trimming left V 5 bases short and J 0 bases short, with 5 bases between. The CDR3 runs 13 residues. The V gene's germline CDR1 is SQVTM and CDR2 ANQGSEA.

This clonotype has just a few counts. This CDR3 is CAISAGPGAKNIQYF. In DNA, the CDR3 is TGTGCCATTTCAGCGGGTCCTGGGGCCAAAAACATTCAGTACTTC. The chain links TRBV10-3 to TRBJ2-4, with a tentative D call TRBD2 (6 bases). V shed 9 bases and J shed 1 base, with 16 bases lying between them. The germline V gene encodes CDR1 ENHRY and CDR2 SYGVKD. This CDR3 has 15 residues.

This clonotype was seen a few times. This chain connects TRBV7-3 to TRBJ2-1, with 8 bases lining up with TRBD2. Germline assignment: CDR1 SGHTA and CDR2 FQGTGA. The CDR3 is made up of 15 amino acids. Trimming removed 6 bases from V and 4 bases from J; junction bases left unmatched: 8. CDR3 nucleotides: TGTGCCAGCAGTCCGTCTAGCGGGCCTTACAATGAGCAGTTCTTC. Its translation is CASSPSSGPYNEQFF.

The CDR3 sequence is CAISPRGTGELFF. The CDR3 region has the DNA TGTGCCATCAGTCCGAGGGGCACCGGGGAGCTGTTTTTT. This chain connects TRBV10-3 to TRBJ2-2; tentatively, D is TRBD1 or TRBD2 (5 bases each). This CDR3 has 13 residues. Deletions cut 5 bases from V and 4 bases from J, with 8 bases between. Germline CDR1 and CDR2: ENHRY and SYGVKD.

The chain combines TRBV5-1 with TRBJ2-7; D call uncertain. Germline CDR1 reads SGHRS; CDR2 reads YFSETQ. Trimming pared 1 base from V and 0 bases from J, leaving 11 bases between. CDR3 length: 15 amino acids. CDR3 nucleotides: TGCGCCAGCAGCTTGAGGCAGATGTACTCCTACGAGCAGTACTTC. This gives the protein CASSLRQMYSYEQYF.

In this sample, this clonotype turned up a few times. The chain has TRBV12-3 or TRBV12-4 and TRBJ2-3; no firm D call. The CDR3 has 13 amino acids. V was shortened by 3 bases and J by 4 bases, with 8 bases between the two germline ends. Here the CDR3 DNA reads TGTGCCAGCAGTTTCAGTTTGTCAGATACGCAGTATTTT. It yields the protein CASSFSLSDTQYF.

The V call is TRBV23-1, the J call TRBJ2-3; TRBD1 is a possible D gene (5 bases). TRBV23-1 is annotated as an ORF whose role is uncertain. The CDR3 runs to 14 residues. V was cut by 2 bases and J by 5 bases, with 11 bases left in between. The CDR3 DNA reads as TGCGCCAGCAGTCAAATCCAGGGAATAGATACGCAGTATTTT. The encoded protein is CASSQIQGIDTQYF.

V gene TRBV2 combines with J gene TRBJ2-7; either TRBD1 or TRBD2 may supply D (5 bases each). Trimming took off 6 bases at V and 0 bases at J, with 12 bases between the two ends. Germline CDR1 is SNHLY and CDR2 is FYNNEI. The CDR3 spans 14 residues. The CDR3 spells CASRVGAVSYEQYF. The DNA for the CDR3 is TGTGCCAGCAGAGTCGGGGCAGTCTCCTACGAGCAGTACTTC.

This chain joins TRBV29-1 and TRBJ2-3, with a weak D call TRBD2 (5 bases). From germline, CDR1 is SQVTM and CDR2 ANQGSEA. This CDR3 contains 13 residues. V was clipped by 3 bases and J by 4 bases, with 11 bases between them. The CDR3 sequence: CSVDGLASDTQYF. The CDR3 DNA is TGCAGCGTTGATGGGCTAGCCTCAGATACGCAGTATTTT.

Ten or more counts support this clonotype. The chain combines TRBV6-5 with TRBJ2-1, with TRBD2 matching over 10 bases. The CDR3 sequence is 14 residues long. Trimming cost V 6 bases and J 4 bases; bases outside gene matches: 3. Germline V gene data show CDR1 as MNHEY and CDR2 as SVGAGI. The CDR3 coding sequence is TGTGCCAGCAGGACTAGCGGGCAGTACAATGAGCAGTTCTTC. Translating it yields CASRTSGQYNEQFF.

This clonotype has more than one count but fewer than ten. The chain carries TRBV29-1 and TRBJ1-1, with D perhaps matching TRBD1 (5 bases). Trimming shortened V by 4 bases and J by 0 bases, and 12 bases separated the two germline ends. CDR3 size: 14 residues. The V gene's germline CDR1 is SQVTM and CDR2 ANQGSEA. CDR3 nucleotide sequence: TGCAGCGTTGTCGGCAGGGATATGAACACTGAAGCTTTCTTT. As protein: CSVVGRDMNTEAFF.

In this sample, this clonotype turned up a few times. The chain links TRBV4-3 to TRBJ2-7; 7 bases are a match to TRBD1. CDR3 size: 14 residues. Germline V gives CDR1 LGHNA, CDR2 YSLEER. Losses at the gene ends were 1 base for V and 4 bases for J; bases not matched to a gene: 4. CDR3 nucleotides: TGCGCCAGCAGCCAAGCCCAGGGGGAGTACGAGCAGTACTTC. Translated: CASSQAQGEYEQYF.

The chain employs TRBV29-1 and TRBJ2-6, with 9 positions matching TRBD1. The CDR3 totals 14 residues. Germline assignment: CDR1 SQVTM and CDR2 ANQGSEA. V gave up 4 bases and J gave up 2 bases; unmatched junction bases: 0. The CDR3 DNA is TGCAGCGTTGGACAGGGGGCTGGGGCCAACGTCCTGACTTTC. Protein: CSVGQGAGANVLTF.

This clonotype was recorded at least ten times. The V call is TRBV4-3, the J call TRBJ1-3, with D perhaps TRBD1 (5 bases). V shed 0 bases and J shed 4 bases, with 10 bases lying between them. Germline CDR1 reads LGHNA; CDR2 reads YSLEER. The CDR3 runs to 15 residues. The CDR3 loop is CASSQDGGFGNTIYF. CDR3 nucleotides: TGCGCCAGCAGCCAAGATGGGGGTTTCGGAAACACCATATATTTT.

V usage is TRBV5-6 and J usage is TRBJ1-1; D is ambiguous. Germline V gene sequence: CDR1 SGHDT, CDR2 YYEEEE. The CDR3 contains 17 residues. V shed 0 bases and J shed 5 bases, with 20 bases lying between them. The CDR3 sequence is CASSLERLAGRRTEAFF. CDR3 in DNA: TGTGCCAGCAGCTTGGAGAGACTAGCGGGGAGAAGGACTGAAGCTTTCTTT.

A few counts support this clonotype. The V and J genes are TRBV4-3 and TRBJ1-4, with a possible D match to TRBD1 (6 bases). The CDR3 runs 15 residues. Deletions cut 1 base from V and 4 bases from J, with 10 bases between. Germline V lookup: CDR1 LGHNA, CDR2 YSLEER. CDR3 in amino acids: CASSQGTAYNEKLFF. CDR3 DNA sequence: TGCGCCAGCAGCCAAGGGACAGCGTATAATGAAAAACTGTTTTTT.

CDR3 nucleotides: TGTGCCAGCAAGGACGGCCTGGGGACAGATACGCAGTATTTT. As protein: CASKDGLGTDTQYF. The chain joins TRBV5-6 to TRBJ2-3, with D unclear. The CDR3 spans 14 residues. CDR1 is SGHDT, CDR2 YYEEEE, per germline. Trimming removed 6 bases at V and 3 bases at J, with 14 bases between.